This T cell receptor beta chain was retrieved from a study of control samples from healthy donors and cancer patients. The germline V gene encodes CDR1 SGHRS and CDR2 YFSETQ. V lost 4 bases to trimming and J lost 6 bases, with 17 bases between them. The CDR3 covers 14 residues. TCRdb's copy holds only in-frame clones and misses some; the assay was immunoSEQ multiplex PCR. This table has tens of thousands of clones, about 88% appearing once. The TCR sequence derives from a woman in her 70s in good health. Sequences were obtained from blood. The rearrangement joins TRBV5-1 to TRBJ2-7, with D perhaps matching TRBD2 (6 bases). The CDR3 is CASSIGSQGGEQYF. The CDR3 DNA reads TGCGCCAGCAGCATTGGTAGTCAGGGAGGCGAGCAGTACTTC.